The T cell receptor beta chain under discussion was sequenced for a study of T-cell reconstitution after alpha-beta-depleted transplantation in children. A library of TCRbeta sequences, prepared with unique molecular identifiers, was generated. One entry per CDR3 protein, called by TCRdb with MiXCR from the PCR reads. This table has some 200,000 distinct CDR3 sequences, about 8.8% appearing once. This clonotype was picked up many times. The length of the CDR3 is 15 residues. CDR1 and CDR2 (germline): SEHNR, FQNEAQ (reference sequence). J gave up 0 bases and V 6 bases, and 5 bases lay outside the gene matches.

This TCR was recovered from a human donor who donated a stem cell graft to a child with SCID. Sequencing was performed on PBMCs from the stem cell graft donor, taken from the stem cell graft. This sequence joins TRBV7-9 and TRBJ2-3, with 8 nucleotides matching TRBD2. This CDR3 is CASRRLAQSTDTQYF. The CDR3 nucleotides are TGTGCCAGCAGGCGACTAGCGCAGAGCACAGATACGCAGTATTTT.